These 20 T cell receptor beta chains were all obtained from the same sample, sequenced in a study of cytomegalovirus exposure and HLA in healthy donors. The PCR used 60 Vbeta and 13 Jbeta primers. Sequencing used immunoSEQ multiplex PCR; TCRdb keeps in-frame clones, though not all of them. Here the sample spans about 98,000 clones, approximately 72% being singletons. The specimen sequenced was PBMCs. The receptors were sampled from a man younger than 30 in good health and CMV-seropositive.

Comment on this clone: Relative to the germline gene, one junction end is altered; a read error may explain this. This chain uses TRBV5-6 with TRBJ1-5; 9 nucleotides agree with TRBD1. The CDR3 covers 15 residues. Germline assignment: CDR1 SGHDT and CDR2 YYEEEE. As DNA, the CDR3 is TGTGCCATCAGCCGAGGGACAGGGAGCAATCAGCCCCAGCATTTT. It specifies CAISRGTGSNQPQHF.

The chain uses TRBV19 and TRBJ1-5; 7 bases agree with TRBD1. Germline CDR1 and CDR2: LNHDA and SQIVND (reference sequence). Losses at the gene ends were 4 bases for V and 3 bases for J; bases not matched to a gene: 9. The CDR3 is 16 residues long. The CDR3 nucleotides are TGTGCCAGTAGTACCCCGGGACAGAGATACAATCAGCCCCAGCATTTT. As protein: CASSTPGQRYNQPQHF.

The chain joins TRBV7-9 to TRBJ1-3; D might be TRBD1 (5 bases). Germline CDR1 SEHNR, CDR2 FQNEAQ (reference sequence). The CDR3 totals 19 residues. Trimming cost V 5 bases and J 0 bases, with 23 bases left between them. The CDR3 sequence: CASSDTKRQNISSGNTIYF. CDR3 bases: TGTGCCAGCAGCGATACCAAACGACAGAATATTAGCTCTGGAAACACCATATATTTT.

CDR3 coding DNA: TGTGCCAGCAGTGCAGGGGTAGAGACCCAGTACTTC. It is translated as CASSAGVETQYF. This chain joins TRBV6-1 and TRBJ2-5; tentative D call: TRBD1 (6 bases). The V gene lost 4 bases and the J gene lost 4 bases, with 7 bases spanning the gap. The germline V gene encodes CDR1 MNHNS and CDR2 SASEGT. The CDR3 consists of 12 residues.

This chain connects TRBV5-6 to TRBJ1-6; a possible D gene is TRBD1 (6 bases). The germline V and J ends were trimmed by 5 bases and 7 bases, with 13 bases remaining between them. Germline V gene data show CDR1 as SGHDT and CDR2 as YYEEEE. This CDR3 is built from 14 residues. This CDR3 is CASREQGFNSPLHF. CDR3 nucleotide sequence: TGTGCCAGCAGGGAACAGGGCTTCAATTCACCCCTCCACTTT.

This sequence joins TRBV2 and TRBJ1-3, with a tentative D call TRBD1 (6 bases). This CDR3 region has 16 residues. V was trimmed by 5 bases and J by 0 bases, leaving 14 bases between them. Germline V gives CDR1 SNHLY, CDR2 FYNNEI. The chain's CDR3 is CASSPRGASSGNTIYF. The DNA of the CDR3 is TGTGCCAGCAGTCCCCGGGGGGCCAGCTCTGGAAACACCATATATTTT.

The chain carries TRBV29-1 and TRBJ2-4, with TRBD2 as a possible D gene (5 bases). Trimming took 8 bases from V and 5 from J, leaving 7 bases between them. The CDR3 runs 10 residues. In germline, CDR1 is SQVTM, CDR2 ANQGSEA. CDR3 DNA sequence: TGCAGCCCGGAGGAAAACATTCAGTACTTC. The encoded protein is CSPEENIQYF.

This clone came up a few times. The chain links TRBV7-8 to TRBJ1-6; D remains ambiguous. The CDR3 spans 15 residues. V was cut by 5 bases and J by 6 bases, with 14 bases left in between. Per germline, CDR1 SGHVS and CDR2 FQNEAQ. The CDR3 coding sequence is TGTGCCAGCAGCATCGGGCCTAGCCTTAATTCACCCCTCCACTTT. This gives the protein CASSIGPSLNSPLHF.

A single count supports this clone. This chain connects TRBV11-3 to TRBJ1-1, with D perhaps TRBD1 (5 bases). V lost 8 bases, J lost 3 bases, and 16 bases lay in between. Germline V gene sequence: CDR1 SGHNT, CDR2 YENEEA. This CDR3 has 14 amino acids. The CDR3 DNA is TGTGCCAGCTCACTACGGGGGTCCGACACTGAAGCTTTCTTT. Protein: CASSLRGSDTEAFF.

The J gene is TRBJ2-1, the V gene TRBV27; D is undetermined. Per the germline V gene, CDR1 is MNHEY and CDR2 is SMNVEV (reference sequence). CDR3 length: 13 residues. The V and J ends lost 5 bases and 5 bases respectively, with 10 bases between them. CDR3: CASSARSHNEQFF. For the CDR3, the DNA is TGTGCCAGCAGTGCTCGGTCCCACAATGAGCAGTTCTTC.

The chain couples TRBV30 to TRBJ1-5, with D possibly being TRBD1 (5 bases). Trimming removed 2 bases at V and 6 bases at J, with 11 bases between. The CDR3 extends over 13 amino acids. Germline values: CDR1 GTSNPN, CDR2 SVGIG (reference sequence). CDR3 sequence reads: CAWSHGGGQPQHF. As DNA, the CDR3 is TGTGCCTGGAGTCACGGGGGAGGTCAGCCCCAGCATTTT.

The chain recombines TRBV27 with TRBJ1-6, with a possible D match to TRBD1 (6 bases). The V and J ends lost 2 bases and 6 bases respectively, with 11 bases between them. Germline CDR1 and CDR2: MNHEY and SMNVEV (reference sequence). The CDR3 runs to 15 residues. CDR3 sequence (DNA): TGTGCCAGCAGTTTACGGACAGAGTTTAATTCACCCCTCCACTTT. It is translated as CASSLRTEFNSPLHF.

This clone turned up a few times. The chain couples TRBV10-3 to TRBJ1-1, with 11 bases matching TRBD1. The CDR3 spans 16 residues. Trimming removed 6 bases from V and 1 base from J; junction bases left unmatched: 7. In germline, CDR1 is ENHRY, CDR2 SYGVKD. CDR3: CAIRDRGRGGNTEAFF. DNA of the CDR3: TGTGCCATCAGGGACAGGGGGCGAGGAGGGAACACTGAAGCTTTCTTT.

V is TRBV28 and J is TRBJ1-5; TRBD1 matches at 9 bases. The germline V gene has CDR1 MDHEN and CDR2 SYDVKM. The CDR3 has 15 residues. V lost 6 bases to trimming and J lost 4 bases; unmatched junction nucleotides: 7. In nucleotides, the CDR3 is TGTGCCAGCAGCCGTACAGGGGGCGGAAATCAGCCCCAGCATTTT. Translated: CASSRTGGGNQPQHF.

The CDR3 bases are TGTGCCACCAGCACCCCACAGGGGGCCGGCGCCGGGGAGCTGTTTTTT. Residues: CATSTPQGAGAGELFF. This sequence joins TRBV15 and TRBJ2-2; 9 nucleotides match TRBD1. The CDR3 is 16 residues long. V was pared by 4 bases and J by 6 bases, with 9 bases of the junction left unmatched. CDR1 is LNHNV and CDR2 is YYDKDF in the germline V gene (reference sequence).

A remark on this clone: A read error is possible here, since a much larger clone lies one base away. The identical CDR3 is also encoded by other nucleotide sequences in the sample. This chain links TRBV6-6 with TRBJ1-3, with no clear D. The CDR3 loop spans 15 amino acids. The V gene's germline CDR1 is MNHNY and CDR2 SVGAGI (reference sequence). The CDR3 sequence is CASSYSRDSGNTIYF. DNA for the CDR3: TGTGCCAGCAGTTACTCCCGGGATTCTGGGAACACCATATATTTT.

V is TRBV5-1 and J is TRBJ2-1; a possible D gene is TRBD1 (5 bases). CDR3 length equals 14 residues. V was trimmed by 5 bases and J by 4 bases, leaving 13 bases between them. The germline CDR1 and CDR2 sequences are SGHRS and YFSETQ. CDR3 residues: CASRSGIQYNEQFF. Here the CDR3 DNA reads TGCGCCAGCAGGTCAGGGATCCAATACAATGAGCAGTTCTTC.

The chain couples TRBV6-1 to TRBJ2-5; 13 bases are a match to TRBD2. The germline CDR1 and CDR2 sequences are MNHNS and SASEGT. The trim removed 1 base at V and 3 bases at J, leaving 2 bases unmatched. The CDR3 totals 16 residues. This CDR3 is CASSEVTSGGKETQYF. CDR3 in DNA: TGTGCCAGCAGTGAAGTGACTAGCGGGGGGAAAGAGACCCAGTACTTC.

This chain links TRBV30 with TRBJ1-2; possible D gene TRBD1, 5 bases. CDR1 and CDR2 from the germline V gene are GTSNPN and SVGIG (reference sequence). The CDR3 length is 16 residues. Trimming pared 0 bases from V and 2 bases from J, leaving 16 bases between. CDR3 DNA sequence: TGTGCCTGGAGTGTACCTTGGCGGGACCCCAACTATGGCTACACCTTC. It encodes CAWSVPWRDPNYGYTF.

This clone turned up a few times. The V call is TRBV2, the J call TRBJ2-6; 9 nucleotides align to TRBD1. J was trimmed by 0 bases and V by 6 bases; bases with no gene match: 9. This CDR3 spans 18 amino acids. CDR1 SNHLY and CDR2 FYNNEI come from the germline V gene. This CDR3 reads CASRETGGSLSGANVLTF. Written as DNA, the CDR3 is TGTGCCAGCAGGGAGACAGGGGGGTCTCTCTCTGGGGCCAACGTCCTGACTTTC.